The rows below give T cell receptor beta chains drawn from one sample of a study of T-cell memory formation after mild COVID-19. MiXCR, run by TCRdb on the 5' RACE reads, gives a single entry per CDR3 protein. The sample has approximately 350,000 distinct CDR3 sequences, around 14% seen once. Sequenced sample: PBMCs or a T cell subset sorted from them (not recorded which). These receptors all come from a man younger than 35 who had mild COVID-19 (a few samples of this study predate the infection). Cell type and time point are not known. The CDR3 runs from the conserved cysteine through the conserved F or W. D genes are given only for firm matches. Only part of the rows carry a size: once, few, many, or a class if the clone is expanded.

>NA|TRBJ1-2|many|TRBV4-1
CASSHTGQGMPYYGYTF
TGCGCCAGCAGCCATACGGGGCAGGGAATGCCTTACTATGGCTACACCTTC
>NA|TRBJ1-2|NA|TRBV20-1
CSARDDGYTF
TGCAGTGCTAGAGATGATGGCTACACCTTC
>TRBD1|TRBJ1-2|NA|TRBV15
CATSSPQGARGYTF
TGTGCCACCAGCAGCCCACAGGGGGCGCGGGGCTACACCTTC
>NA|TRBJ2-5|many|TRBV5-1
CASSFGVGETQYF
TGTGCCAGCAGCTTCGGGGTCGGAGAGACCCAGTACTTC
>NA|TRBJ1-1|NA|TRBV12-5
CASGFPQIEAFF
TGTGCTAGTGGTTTCCCTCAGATAGAAGCTTTCTTT
>NA|TRBJ2-1|few|TRBV7-6
CASGRSSYNEQFF
TGTGCCAGCGGTCGTAGCTCCTACAATGAGCAGTTCTTC
>NA|TRBJ1-4|NA|TRBV4-2
CASSQKEKLFF
TGTGCCAGCAGCCAGAAGGAAAAACTGTTTTTT
>NA|TRBJ1-2|many|TRBV12-3/TRBV12-4
CASSSAWAYGYTF
TGTGCCAGCAGTTCGGCCTGGGCCTATGGCTACACCTTC
>TRBD1|TRBJ2-1|few|TRBV6-2/TRBV6-3
CASRGGTGGRNEQFF
TGTGCCAGCAGGGGTGGGACAGGGGGACGGAATGAGCAGTTCTTC
>TRBD2|TRBJ2-5|NA|TRBV12-3/TRBV12-4
CASGLAGVMQETQYF
TGTGCCAGTGGACTAGCGGGGGTCATGCAAGAGACCCAGTACTTC
>TRBD2|TRBJ2-1|NA|TRBV5-1
CASSLGGLAGFSYNEQFF
TGCGCCAGCAGCTTGGGAGGACTAGCGGGGTTCTCCTACAATGAGCAGTTCTTC
>NA|TRBJ1-1|few|TRBV9
CASSPGDGWWMNTEAFF
TGTGCCAGCAGCCCAGGGGACGGATGGTGGATGAACACTGAAGCTTTCTTT
>TRBD1|TRBJ2-1|NA|TRBV24-1
CATSKSRGYEQFF
TGTGCCACCAGTAAGTCCAGGGGGTATGAGCAGTTCTTC
>NA|TRBJ1-3|few|TRBV6-5
CASSRDPENTIYF
TGTGCCAGCAGTCGGGACCCTGAGAACACCATATATTTT
>TRBD1|TRBJ1-2|NA|TRBV7-8
CASSPWTGERFHGYTF
TGTGCCAGCAGCCCCTGGACAGGCGAACGTTTCCATGGCTACACCTTC
>NA|TRBJ1-3|few|TRBV28
CASSASRGYSGNTIYF
TGTGCCAGCAGTGCCTCGCGGGGCTACTCTGGAAACACCATATATTTT
>TRBD2|TRBJ2-3|NA|TRBV6-1
CATRIGGGTDTQYF
TGTGCCACCCGTATCGGGGGGGGCACAGATACGCAGTATTTT
>NA|TRBJ1-5|few|TRBV24-1
CATSDPRGGSNQPQHF
TGTGCCACCAGTGACCCCCGGGGGGGTAGCAATCAGCCCCAGCATTTT
>NA|TRBJ2-7|few|TRBV15
CATSRDYKGQWSSYEQYF
TGTGCCACCAGCAGAGATTATAAGGGGCAGTGGAGCTCCTACGAGCAGTACTTC
>TRBD1|TRBJ1-5|many|TRBV5-1
CASSSQGGANQPQHF
TGCGCCAGCAGCTCCCAGGGGGGGGCGAATCAGCCCCAGCATTTT
>TRBD1|TRBJ2-7|NA|TRBV3-1
CASSKTGTASSYEQYF
TGTGCCAGCAGCAAAACCGGGACAGCGAGCTCCTACGAGCAGTACTTC
>TRBD1|TRBJ2-1|NA|TRBV12-3/TRBV12-4
CASSTWDRGFYNEQFF
TGTGCCAGCAGTACCTGGGACAGGGGTTTCTACAATGAGCAGTTCTTC
>NA|TRBJ1-6|NA|TRBV13
CASSSTRRGSYNSPLHF
TGTGCCAGCAGCTCTACGAGGAGGGGTTCGTACAATTCACCCCTCCACTTT
>TRBD1|TRBJ1-2|NA|TRBV7-2
CASSSWTGSGFGYTF
TGTGCCAGCAGCTCTTGGACAGGGTCAGGCTTCGGCTACACCTTC
>NA|TRBJ1-1|many|TRBV7-9
CASSPPRVNTEAFF
TGTGCCAGCAGCCCACCCAGGGTGAACACTGAAGCTTTCTTT
>NA|TRBJ2-5|few|TRBV20-1
CSAEWDPQYF
TGCAGTGCTGAGTGGGACCCCCAGTACTTC